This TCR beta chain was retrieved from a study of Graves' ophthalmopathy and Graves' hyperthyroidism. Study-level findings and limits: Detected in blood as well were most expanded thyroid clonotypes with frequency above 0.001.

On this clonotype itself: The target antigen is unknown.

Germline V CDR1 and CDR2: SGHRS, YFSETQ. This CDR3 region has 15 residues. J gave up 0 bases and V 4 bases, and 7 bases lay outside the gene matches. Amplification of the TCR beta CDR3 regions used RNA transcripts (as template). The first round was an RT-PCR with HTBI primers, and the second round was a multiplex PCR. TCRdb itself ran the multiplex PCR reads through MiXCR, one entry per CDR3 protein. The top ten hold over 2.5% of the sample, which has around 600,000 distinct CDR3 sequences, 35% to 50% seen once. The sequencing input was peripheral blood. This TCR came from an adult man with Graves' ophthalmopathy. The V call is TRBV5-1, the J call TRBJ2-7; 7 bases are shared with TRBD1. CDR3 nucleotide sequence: TGCGCCAGCAGCCTAACCGGGACAGCCTCCTACGAGCAGTACTTC. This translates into CASSLTGTASYEQYF.